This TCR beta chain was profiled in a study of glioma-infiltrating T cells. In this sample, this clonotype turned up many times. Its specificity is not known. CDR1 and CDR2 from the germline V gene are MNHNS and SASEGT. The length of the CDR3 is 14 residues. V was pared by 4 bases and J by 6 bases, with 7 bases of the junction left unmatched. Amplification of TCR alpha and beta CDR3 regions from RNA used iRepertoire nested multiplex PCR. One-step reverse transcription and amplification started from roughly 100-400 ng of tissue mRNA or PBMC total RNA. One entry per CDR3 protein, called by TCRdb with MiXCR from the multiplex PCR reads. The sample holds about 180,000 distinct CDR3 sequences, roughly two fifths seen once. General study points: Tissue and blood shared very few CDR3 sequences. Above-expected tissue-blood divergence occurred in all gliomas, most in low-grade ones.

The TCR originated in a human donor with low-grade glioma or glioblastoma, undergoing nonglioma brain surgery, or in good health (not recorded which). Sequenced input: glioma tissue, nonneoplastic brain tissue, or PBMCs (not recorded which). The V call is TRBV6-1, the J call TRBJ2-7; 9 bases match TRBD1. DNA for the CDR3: TGTGCCAGCAGTGGAACAGGGGGCAGGGGCGAGCAGTACTTC. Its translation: CASSGTGGRGEQYF.